Reported below is one T cell receptor (beta chain). The sample comes from a study of blood T cell repertoires in COVID-19. Overall study context: From the United States, Italy and Spain came samples of acute and convalescent COVID-19. PBMCs, B-cell-depleted T cells, or T cells were the source of the cDNA or gDNA that made up the material.

Repertoires were generated with immunoSEQ multiplex PCR, while TCRdb's copy carries only in-frame clones and drops some. The sample lists 35,000 to 55,000 clones; less than 90% were seen once. Germline CDR1 reads PRHDT; CDR2 reads FYEKMQ (reference sequence). The V end was cut by 1 base, the J end by 5 bases, with 14 bases between. The CDR3 runs to 15 residues. Specimen: peripheral blood. The J gene is TRBJ2-5, the V gene TRBV13; TRBD1 might be the D (6 bases). The TCR was taken from a man aged 60 to 69 with active COVID-19. The CDR3 spells CASSLVAGVMETQYF. The CDR3, as DNA: TGTGCCAGCAGCTTAGTGGCAGGGGTCATGGAGACCCAGTACTTC.